Detailed here is one T cell receptor beta chain. This specimen comes from a study of blood T cell repertoires in COVID-19. Study-level information: Some COVID-19 samples were acute and others convalescent; all came from the United States, Italy and Spain. T cells, B-cell-depleted T cells, or PBMCs provided the cDNA or gDNA that served as material.

The V gene's germline CDR1 is MNHEY and CDR2 SVGEGT. Trimming cost V 4 bases and J 3 bases, with 14 bases left between them. This CDR3 is 15 amino acids long. In the original analysis: Using reference gene primer amplification, nucleated cell counts were estimated. Profiling relied on immunoSEQ multiplex PCR, and the TCRdb table lists in-frame clones only, not all of them. V and J calls and clone size are copied from that table; D and trimming were computed from the DNA. The data show fewer than 75,000 clones, 60% to 80% seen once. V gene TRBV6-2 or TRBV6-3 combines with J gene TRBJ2-3; D is perhaps TRBD2 (7 bases). The sequenced material came from peripheral blood. The sequence derives from a man aged 55 to 70 with acute or convalescent COVID-19. The CDR3 is CASSWGAGATDTQYF. The CDR3 coding sequence is TGTGCCAGCAGTTGGGGGGCGGGGGCAACAGATACGCAGTATTTT.